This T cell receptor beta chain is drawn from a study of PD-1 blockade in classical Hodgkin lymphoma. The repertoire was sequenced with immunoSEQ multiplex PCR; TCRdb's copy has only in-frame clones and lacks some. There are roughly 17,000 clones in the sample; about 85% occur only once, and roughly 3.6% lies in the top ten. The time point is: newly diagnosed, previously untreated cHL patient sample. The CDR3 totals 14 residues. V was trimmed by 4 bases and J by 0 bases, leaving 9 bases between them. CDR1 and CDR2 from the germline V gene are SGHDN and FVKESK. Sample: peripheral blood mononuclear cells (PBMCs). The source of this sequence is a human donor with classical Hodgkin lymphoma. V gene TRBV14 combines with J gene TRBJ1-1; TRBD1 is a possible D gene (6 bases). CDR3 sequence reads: CASSLPGVNTEAFF. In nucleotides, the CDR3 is TGTGCCAGCAGCCTCCCAGGGGTGAACACTGAAGCTTTCTTT.